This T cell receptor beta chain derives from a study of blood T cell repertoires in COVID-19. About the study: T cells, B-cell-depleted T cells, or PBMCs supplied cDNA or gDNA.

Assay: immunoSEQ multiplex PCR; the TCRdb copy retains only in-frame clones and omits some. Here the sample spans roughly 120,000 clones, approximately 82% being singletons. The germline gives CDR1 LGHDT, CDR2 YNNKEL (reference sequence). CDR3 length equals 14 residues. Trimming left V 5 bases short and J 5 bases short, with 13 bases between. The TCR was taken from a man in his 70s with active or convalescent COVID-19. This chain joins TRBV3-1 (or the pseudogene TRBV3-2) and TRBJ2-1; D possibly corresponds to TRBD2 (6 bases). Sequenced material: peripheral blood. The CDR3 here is CASSAGTGHNEQFF. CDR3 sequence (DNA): TGTGCCAGCAGCGCCGGGACTGGACACAATGAGCAGTTCTTC.